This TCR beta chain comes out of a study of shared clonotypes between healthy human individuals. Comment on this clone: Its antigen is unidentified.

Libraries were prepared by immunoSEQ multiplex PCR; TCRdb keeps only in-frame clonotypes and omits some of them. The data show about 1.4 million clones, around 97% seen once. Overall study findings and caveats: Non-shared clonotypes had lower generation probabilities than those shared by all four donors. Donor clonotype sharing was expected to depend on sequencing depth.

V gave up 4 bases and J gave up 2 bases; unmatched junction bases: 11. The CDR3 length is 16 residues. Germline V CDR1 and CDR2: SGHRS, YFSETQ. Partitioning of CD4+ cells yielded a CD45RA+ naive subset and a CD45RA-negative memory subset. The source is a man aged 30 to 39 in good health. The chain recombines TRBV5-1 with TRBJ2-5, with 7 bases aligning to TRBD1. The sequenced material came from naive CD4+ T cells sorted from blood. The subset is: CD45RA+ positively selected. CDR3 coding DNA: TGCGCCAGCAGCCCGCACACGACAGGGTTGCAAGAGACCCAGTACTTC. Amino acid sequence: CASSPHTTGLQETQYF.